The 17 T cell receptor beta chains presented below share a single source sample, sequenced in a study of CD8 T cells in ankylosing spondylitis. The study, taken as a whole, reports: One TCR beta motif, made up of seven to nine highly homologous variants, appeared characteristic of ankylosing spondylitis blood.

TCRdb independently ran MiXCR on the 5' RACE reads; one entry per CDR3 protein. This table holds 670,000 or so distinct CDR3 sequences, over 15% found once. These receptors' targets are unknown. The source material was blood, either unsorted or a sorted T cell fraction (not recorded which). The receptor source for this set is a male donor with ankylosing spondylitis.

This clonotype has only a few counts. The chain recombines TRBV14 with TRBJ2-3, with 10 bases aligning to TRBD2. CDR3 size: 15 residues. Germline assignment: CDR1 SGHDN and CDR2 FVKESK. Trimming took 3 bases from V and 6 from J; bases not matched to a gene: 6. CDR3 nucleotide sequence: TGTGCCAGCAGCCATGAGCTAGCGGGAGCGGATACGCAGTATTTT. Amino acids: CASSHELAGADTQYF.

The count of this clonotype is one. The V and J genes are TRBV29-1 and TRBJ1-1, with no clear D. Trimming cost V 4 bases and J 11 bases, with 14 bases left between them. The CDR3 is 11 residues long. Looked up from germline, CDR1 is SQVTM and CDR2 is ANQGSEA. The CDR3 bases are TGCAGCGTTGGTATCGAGGGAGGGGCTTTCTTT. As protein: CSVGIEGGAFF.

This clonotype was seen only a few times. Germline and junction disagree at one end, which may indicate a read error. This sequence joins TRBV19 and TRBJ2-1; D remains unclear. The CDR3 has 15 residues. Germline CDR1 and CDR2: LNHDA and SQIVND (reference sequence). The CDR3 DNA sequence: TGTGCCAGTAGTAATTATCACCCCTCCTACAAAGAGCAGTTCTTC. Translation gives CASSNYHPSYKEQFF.

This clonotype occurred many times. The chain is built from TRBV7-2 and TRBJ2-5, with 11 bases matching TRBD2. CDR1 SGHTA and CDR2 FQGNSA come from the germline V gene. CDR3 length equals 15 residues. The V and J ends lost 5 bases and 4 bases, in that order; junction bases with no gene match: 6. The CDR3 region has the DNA TGTGCCAGCAGCCAAACTAGCGGGAGTGGAGAGACCCAGTACTTC. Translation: CASSQTSGSGETQYF.

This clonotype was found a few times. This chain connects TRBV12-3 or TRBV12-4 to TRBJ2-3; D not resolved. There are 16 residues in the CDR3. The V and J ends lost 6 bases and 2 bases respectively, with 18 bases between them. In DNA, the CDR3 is TGTGCCAGCAGCTCGGGTGGCGGAAGAAACACAGATACGCAGTATTTT. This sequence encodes CASSSGGGRNTDTQYF.

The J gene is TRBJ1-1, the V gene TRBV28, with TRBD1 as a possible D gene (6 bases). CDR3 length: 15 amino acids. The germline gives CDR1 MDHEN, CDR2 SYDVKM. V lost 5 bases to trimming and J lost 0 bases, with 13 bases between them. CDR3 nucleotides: TGTGCCAGCAGTCTACAGGGTAGGATGAACACTGAAGCTTTCTTT. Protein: CASSLQGRMNTEAFF.

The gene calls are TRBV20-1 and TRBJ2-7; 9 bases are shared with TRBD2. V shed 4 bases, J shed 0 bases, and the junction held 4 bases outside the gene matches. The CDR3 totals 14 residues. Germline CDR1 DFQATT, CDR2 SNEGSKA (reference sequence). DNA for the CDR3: TGCAGTGCTAAACGACTAGCGGACTCCTACGAGCAGTACTTC. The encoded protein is CSAKRLADSYEQYF.

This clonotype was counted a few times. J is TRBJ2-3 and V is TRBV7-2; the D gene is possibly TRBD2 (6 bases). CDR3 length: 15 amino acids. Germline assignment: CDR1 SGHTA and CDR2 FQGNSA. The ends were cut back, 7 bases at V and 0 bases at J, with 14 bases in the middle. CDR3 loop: CASTRGEASTDTQYF. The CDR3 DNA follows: TGTGCCAGCACCCGCGGGGAGGCTAGCACAGATACGCAGTATTTT.

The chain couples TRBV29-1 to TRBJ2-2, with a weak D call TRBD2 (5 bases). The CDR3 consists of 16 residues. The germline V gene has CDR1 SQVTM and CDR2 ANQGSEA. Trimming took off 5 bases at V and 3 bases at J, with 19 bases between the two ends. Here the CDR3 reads CSVPLPGRVDTGELFF. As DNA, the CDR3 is TGCAGCGTTCCCTTGCCGGGAAGGGTTGACACCGGGGAGCTGTTTTTT.

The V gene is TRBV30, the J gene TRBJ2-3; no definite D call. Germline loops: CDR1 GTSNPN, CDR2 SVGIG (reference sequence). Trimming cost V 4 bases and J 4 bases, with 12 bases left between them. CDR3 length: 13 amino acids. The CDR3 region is CAWNPPPADTQYF. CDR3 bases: TGTGCCTGGAACCCTCCTCCGGCAGATACGCAGTATTTT. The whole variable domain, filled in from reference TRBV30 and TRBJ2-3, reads SQTIHQWPATLVQPVGSPLSLECTVEGTSNPNLYWYRQAAGRGLQLLFYSVGIGQISSEVPQNLSASRPQDRQFILSSKKLLLSDSGFYLCAWNPPPADTQYFGPGTRLTVL.

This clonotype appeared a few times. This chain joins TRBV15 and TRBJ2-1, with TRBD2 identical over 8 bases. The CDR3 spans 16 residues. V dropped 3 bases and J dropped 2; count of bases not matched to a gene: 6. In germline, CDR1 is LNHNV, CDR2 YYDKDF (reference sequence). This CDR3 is CATSSEGLDPYNEQFF. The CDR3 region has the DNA TGTGCCACCAGCAGCGAGGGACTAGACCCCTACAATGAGCAGTTCTTC.

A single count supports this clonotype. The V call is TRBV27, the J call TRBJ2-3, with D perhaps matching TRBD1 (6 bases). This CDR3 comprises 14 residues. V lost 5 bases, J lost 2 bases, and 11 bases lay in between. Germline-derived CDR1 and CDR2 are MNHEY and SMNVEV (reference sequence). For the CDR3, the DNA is TGTGCCAGCAGTAGAGGACAGACCACAGATACGCAGTATTTT. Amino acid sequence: CASSRGQTTDTQYF.

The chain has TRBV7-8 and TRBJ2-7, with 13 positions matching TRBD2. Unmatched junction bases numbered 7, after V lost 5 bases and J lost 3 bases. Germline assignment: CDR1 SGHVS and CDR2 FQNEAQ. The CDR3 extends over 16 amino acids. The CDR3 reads CASSPGLAGYGYEQYF. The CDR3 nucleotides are TGTGCCAGCAGCCCGGGACTAGCGGGATATGGCTACGAGCAGTACTTC.

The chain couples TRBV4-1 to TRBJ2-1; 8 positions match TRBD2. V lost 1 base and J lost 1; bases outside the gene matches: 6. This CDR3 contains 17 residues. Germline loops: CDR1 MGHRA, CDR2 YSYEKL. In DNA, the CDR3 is TGCGCCAGCAGCCAAGTTTTAGCGGGAATATCCTACAATGAGCAGTTCTTC. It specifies CASSQVLAGISYNEQFF.

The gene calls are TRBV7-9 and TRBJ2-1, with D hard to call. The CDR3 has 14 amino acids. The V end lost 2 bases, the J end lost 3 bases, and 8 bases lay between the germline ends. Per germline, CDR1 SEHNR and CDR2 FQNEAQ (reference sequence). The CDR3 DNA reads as TGTGCCAGCAGCTTAAGGGTGGACTACAATGAGCAGTTCTTC. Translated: CASSLRVDYNEQFF.

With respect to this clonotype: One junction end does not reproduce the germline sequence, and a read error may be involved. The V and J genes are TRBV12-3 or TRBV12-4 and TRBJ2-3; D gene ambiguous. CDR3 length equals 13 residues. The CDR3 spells CASSLSQTDTQYF. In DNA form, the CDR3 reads TGCGCCAGCAGCTTGTCTCAGACAGATACGCAGTATTTT.

This CDR3 is CASREGRGQTGELFF. The CDR3 bases are TGTGCCAGCAGGGAGGGTAGGGGGCAGACCGGGGAGCTGTTTTTT. The chain joins TRBV11-2 to TRBJ2-2; TRBD1 is a possible D gene (7 bases). Per germline, CDR1 SGHAT and CDR2 FQNNGV. The CDR3 extends over 15 amino acids. The V gene lost 6 bases and the J gene lost 5 bases, with 16 bases spanning the gap.